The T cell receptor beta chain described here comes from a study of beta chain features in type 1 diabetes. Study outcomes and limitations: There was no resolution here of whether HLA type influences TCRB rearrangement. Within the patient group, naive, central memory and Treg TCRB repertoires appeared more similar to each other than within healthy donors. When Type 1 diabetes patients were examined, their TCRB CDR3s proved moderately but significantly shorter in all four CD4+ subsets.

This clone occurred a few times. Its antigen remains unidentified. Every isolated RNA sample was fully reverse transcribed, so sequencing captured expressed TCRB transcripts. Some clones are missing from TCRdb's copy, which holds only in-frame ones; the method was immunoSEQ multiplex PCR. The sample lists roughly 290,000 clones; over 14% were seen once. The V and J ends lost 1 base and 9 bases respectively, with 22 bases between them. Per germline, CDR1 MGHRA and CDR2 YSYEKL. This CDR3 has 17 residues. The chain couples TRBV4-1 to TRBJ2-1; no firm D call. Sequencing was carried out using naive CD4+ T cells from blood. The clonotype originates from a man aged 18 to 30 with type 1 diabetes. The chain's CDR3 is CASSQVPPPLELGEQFF. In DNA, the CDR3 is TGCGCCAGCAGCCAAGTCCCGCCTCCGCTAGAGTTAGGTGAGCAGTTCTTC.